This TCR beta chain was documented in a study of Ad26.COV2.S vaccination and SARS-CoV-2 variants. Study background: The authors gave Ad26.COV2.S intramuscularly, either once or twice 56 days apart.

This CDR3 region has 14 residues. Per the germline V gene, CDR1 is SGHTA and CDR2 is FQGNSA. V dropped 6 bases and J dropped 3 bases, with 14 bases sitting between them. General observations from the study: In TCR breadth and depth analyses, total T cell responses may have been underestimated. Placebo recipients trailed vaccine recipients in spike-specific TCR breadth.

The repertoire was sequenced with immunoSEQ multiplex PCR; TCRdb's copy has only in-frame clones and lacks some. There are some 640,000 clones in the sample; about 89% occur only once, and over 1.3% lies in the top ten. The treatment here: roughly 18 received Ad26.COV2.S at low or high dose, single or two shots; 5 received placebo; per-sample allocation not given. Each sample was drawn 63 days after the first injection (of vaccine or placebo). An adult donor aged 18-55 years was enrolled in Boston. As for this clone: Its target is not known.

The chain couples TRBV7-2 to TRBJ1-1; a possible D gene is TRBD1 (5 bases). Sequences were derived from peripheral blood, sampled in a trial of Ad26.COV2.S vaccine versus placebo. The receptor's source is a person between 18 and 59 years old who received the Ad26.COV2.S COVID-19 vaccine or a placebo. CDR3 DNA sequence: TGTGCCAGCAGGACTCGGGGAGGGGACACTGAAGCTTTCTTT. This codes for CASRTRGGDTEAFF.